The present entry profiles one T cell receptor beta chain with its context. The data stem from a study of blood T cell repertoires in COVID-19. The CDR3 is 16 residues long. Trimming stripped 2 bases from V and 0 bases from J, with 11 bases between. The germline CDR1 and CDR2 sequences are SEHNR and FQNEAQ (reference sequence). Clones were read by immunoSEQ multiplex PCR, and TCRdb kept only the in-frame ones, dropping some. The sample lists fewer than 350,000 clones, approximately 86% occurring once. The sequenced material came from peripheral blood. V is TRBV7-9 and J is TRBJ2-1; D unclear. The receptor was isolated from a man under 40 with COVID-19, enrolled during active disease. CDR3 DNA sequence: TGTGCCAGCAGCTTATTAGTAGTTGACTCCTACAATGAGCAGTTCTTC. Residues: CASSLLVVDSYNEQFF.